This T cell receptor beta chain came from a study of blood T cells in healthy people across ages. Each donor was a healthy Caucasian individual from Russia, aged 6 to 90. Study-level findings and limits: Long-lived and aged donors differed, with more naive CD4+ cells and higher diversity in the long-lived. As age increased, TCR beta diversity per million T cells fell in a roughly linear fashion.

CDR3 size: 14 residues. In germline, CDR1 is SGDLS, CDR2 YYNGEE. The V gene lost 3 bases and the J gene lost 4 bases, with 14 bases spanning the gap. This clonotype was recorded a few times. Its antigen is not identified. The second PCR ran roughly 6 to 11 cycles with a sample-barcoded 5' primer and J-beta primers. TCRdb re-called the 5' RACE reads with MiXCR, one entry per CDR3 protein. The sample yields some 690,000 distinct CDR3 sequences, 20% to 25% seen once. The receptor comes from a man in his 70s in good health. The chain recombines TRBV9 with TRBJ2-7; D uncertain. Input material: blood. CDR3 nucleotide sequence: TGTGCCAGCAGCGAGAGAACGGCTGGGTACGAGCAGTACTTC. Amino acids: CASSERTAGYEQYF.